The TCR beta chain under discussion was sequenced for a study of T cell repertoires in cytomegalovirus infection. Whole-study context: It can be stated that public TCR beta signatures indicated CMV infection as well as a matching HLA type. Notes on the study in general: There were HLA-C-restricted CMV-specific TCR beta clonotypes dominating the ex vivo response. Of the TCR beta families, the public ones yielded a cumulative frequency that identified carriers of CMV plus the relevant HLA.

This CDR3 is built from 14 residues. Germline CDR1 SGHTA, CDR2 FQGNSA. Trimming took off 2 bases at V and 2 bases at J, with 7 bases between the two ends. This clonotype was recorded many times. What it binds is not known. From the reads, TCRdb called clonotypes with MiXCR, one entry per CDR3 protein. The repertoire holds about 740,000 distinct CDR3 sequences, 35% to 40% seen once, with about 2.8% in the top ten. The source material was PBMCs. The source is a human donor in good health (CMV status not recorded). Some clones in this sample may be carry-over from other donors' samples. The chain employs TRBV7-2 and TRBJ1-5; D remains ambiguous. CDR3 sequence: CASSLFQGNQPQHF. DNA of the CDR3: TGTGCCAGCAGCTTATTCCAGGGCAATCAGCCCCAGCATTTT. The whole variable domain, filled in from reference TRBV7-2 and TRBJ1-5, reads GAGVSQSPSNKVTEKGKDVELRCDPISGHTALYWYRQSLGQGLEFLIYFQGNSAPDKSGLPSDRFSAERTGGSVSTLTIQRTQQEDSAVYLCASSLFQGNQPQHFGDGTRLSIL.